The 9 T cell receptor beta chains presented below share a single source sample, sequenced in a study of blood T cell repertoires in COVID-19. TCRdb's table, derived via immunoSEQ multiplex PCR, lists solely in-frame clones and lacks some. The sample yields 200,000 to 250,000 clones, roughly 90% seen once. Sequences were obtained from PBMCs or T cells enriched from blood (not recorded which). These receptors were collected from a woman aged 25 to 45 who had recovered from COVID-19.

This chain connects TRBV3-1 (or the pseudogene TRBV3-2) to TRBJ1-5, with 8 bases that match TRBD1. With V trimmed by 5 bases and J by 6 bases, 12 bases remained unmatched. The CDR3 runs to 16 residues. Germline-derived CDR1 and CDR2 are LGHDT and YNNKEL (reference sequence). DNA of the CDR3: TGTGCCAGCAGCGCAAGAGCGGGGACAGGCGGTCAGCCCCAGCATTTT. Translating gives CASSARAGTGGQPQHF.

The V gene is TRBV6-2 or TRBV6-3, the J gene TRBJ1-5, with a possible D match to TRBD1 (5 bases). There are 15 residues in the CDR3. Trimming took 2 bases from V and 4 from J, leaving 12 bases between them. Germline V CDR1 and CDR2: MNHEY, SVGEGT. The CDR3 sequence is CASSYVGAGNQPQHF. The CDR3 nucleotides read TGTGCCAGCAGTTACGTAGGGGCGGGAAATCAGCCCCAGCATTTT.

This clone occurred once. The chain carries TRBV11-2 and TRBJ2-2, with TRBD1 matching 8 bases. The trim removed 5 bases at V and 5 bases at J, leaving 16 bases unmatched. The CDR3 spans 18 residues. Germline V gives CDR1 SGHAT, CDR2 FQNNGV. DNA of the CDR3: TGTGCCAGCAGCCCAATCCGAGCAGGGGGCTTCGGGACCGGGGAGCTGTTTTTT. Translated: CASSPIRAGGFGTGELFF.

The rearrangement uses TRBV13 and TRBJ1-5; D gene uncertain. Trimming pared 6 bases from V and 1 base from J, leaving 10 bases between. In germline, CDR1 is PRHDT, CDR2 FYEKMQ (reference sequence). The CDR3 has 14 amino acids. CDR3 coding DNA: TGTGCCAGCAGAACTAGAGGGAGCAATCAGCCCCAGCATTTT. Its protein product is CASRTRGSNQPQHF. The whole variable domain, remainder taken from reference TRBV13 and TRBJ1-5, is AAGVIQSPRHLIKEKRETATLKCYPIPRHDTVYWYQQGPGQDPQFLISFYEKMQSDKGSIPDRFSAQQFSDYHSELNMSSLELGDSALYFCASRTRGSNQPQHFGDGTRLSIL.

The chain links TRBV27 to TRBJ1-6, with 7 bases lining up with TRBD1. This CDR3 contains 15 residues. The trim removed 0 bases at V and 9 bases at J, leaving 5 bases unmatched. Germline assignment: CDR1 MNHEY and CDR2 SMNVEV (reference sequence). DNA for the CDR3: TGTGCCAGCAGTTTATCCCCAGGGGGGATTTCACCCCTCCACTTT. Protein: CASSLSPGGISPLHF.

This clone came up a few times. V and J are TRBV7-8 and TRBJ1-2; TRBD1 agrees at 7 bases. The germline V gene encodes CDR1 SGHVS and CDR2 FQNEAQ. The ends lost 3 bases at V and 2 bases at J; junction bases unmatched: 3. This CDR3 region has 14 residues. CDR3 sequence reads: CASSLIQGNYGYTF. The DNA for the CDR3 is TGTGCCAGCAGCTTGATACAGGGGAACTATGGCTACACCTTC. Looking up the rest from reference TRBV7-8 and TRBJ1-2 gives the full variable domain: GAGVSQSPRYKVAKRGQDVALRCDPISGHVSLFWYQQALGQGPEFLTYFQNEAQLDKSGLPSDRFFAERPEGSVSTLKIQRTQQEDSAVYLCASSLIQGNYGYTFGSGTRLTVV.

This chain connects TRBV19 to TRBJ1-4; D is uncertain. V was clipped by 1 base and J by 0 bases, with 12 bases between them. CDR3 length equals 17 residues. Per germline, CDR1 LNHDA and CDR2 SQIVND (reference sequence). DNA for the CDR3: TGTGCCAGTAGTATAGGAGGATCTCATGCAACTAATGAAAAACTGTTTTTT. Translating it yields CASSIGGSHATNEKLFF.

The CDR3 DNA follows: TGTGCCAGCAGCTTGGTACAGGGGTTTGGCTACACCTTC. It encodes CASSLVQGFGYTF. V usage is TRBV5-6 and J usage is TRBJ1-2, with 7 bases that match TRBD1. With V trimmed by 0 bases and J by 7 bases, 3 bases remained unmatched. The CDR3 runs 13 residues. Germline lookup yields CDR1 SGHDT and CDR2 YYEEEE.

This chain links TRBV5-6 with TRBJ2-3, with D maybe TRBD2 (6 bases). CDR3 length: 15 residues. Trimming took 4 bases from V and 2 from J, leaving 14 bases between them. Germline V gene lookup returns CDR1 SGHDT and CDR2 YYEEEE. The CDR3 spells CASSKRRENTDTQYF. CDR3 coding DNA: TGTGCCAGCAGCAAAAGACGGGAGAACACAGATACGCAGTATTTT.